This T cell receptor beta chain was retrieved from a study of blood T cell repertoires in COVID-19. Study details: COVID-19 samples from acute and convalescent phases originated in the United States, Italy and Spain. In each case, the material was cDNA or gDNA derived from T cells, B-cell-depleted T cells, or PBMCs.

V dropped 1 base and J dropped 2 bases, with 8 bases sitting between them. Germline CDR1 reads SEHNR; CDR2 reads FQNEAQ (reference sequence). This CDR3 is built from 14 residues. In the source study's methods: For nucleated cells, counts were estimated from reference gene primer amplification. The table came from immunoSEQ multiplex PCR; TCRdb's copy has only in-frame clones and leaves some out. V and J calls plus clone size are reproduced from that table; the DNA served to infer D and trimming. The table lists 200,000 to 250,000 clones, about nine tenths of them singletons. This receptor was obtained from a woman aged 55-70 years with acute or convalescent COVID-19. Sequencing input: peripheral blood. This chain connects TRBV7-9 to TRBJ2-5, with D possibly matching TRBD2 (6 bases). The CDR3 coding sequence is TGTGCCAGCAGCTTAGGGCTAGCGCAAGAGACCCAGTACTTC. Protein: CASSLGLAQETQYF.